Listed below are T cell receptor beta chains from one sample, sequenced in a study of cytomegalovirus exposure and HLA in healthy donors. Sequencing was performed with immunoSEQ multiplex PCR; in TCRdb, only in-frame clones are kept and a portion is missing. In the table there are roughly 120,000 clones, around 88% of which are singletons. Source material: PBMCs. These receptors all stem from a man aged 18-30 years in good health and CMV-seronegative. Both conserved end residues are part of each CDR3. Each record gives: V gene, D gene, CDR3 protein. The D gene is left open where the match is weak.

v_call: TRBV18; d_call: TRBD1; cdr3_aa: CASSPLRQGTNEKLFF
v_call: TRBV5-4; d_call: TRBD1; cdr3_aa: CASSWSGGTYEQYF
v_call: TRBV7-2; d_call: .; cdr3_aa: CASSLIMGVGRVPEAFF
v_call: TRBV6-5; d_call: TRBD1; cdr3_aa: CASSYDGQATYGYTF
v_call: TRBV4-3; d_call: TRBD2; cdr3_aa: CASSQGNGGAGSTDTQYF
v_call: TRBV9; d_call: .; cdr3_aa: CASSDSGSYNSPLHF
v_call: TRBV4-3; d_call: TRBD1; cdr3_aa: CASSRATGTGNTGGKNIQYF
v_call: TRBV28; d_call: TRBD1; cdr3_aa: CAISGFDRVFEAFF
v_call: TRBV13; d_call: .; cdr3_aa: CASSLHRNQPQHF
v_call: TRBV2; d_call: .; cdr3_aa: CASSRLMNTEAFF
v_call: TRBV27; d_call: .; cdr3_aa: CASSALAGFVNPKGKYSNQPQHF
v_call: TRBV9; d_call: .; cdr3_aa: CASSEGISNTEAFF
v_call: TRBV9; d_call: TRBD2; cdr3_aa: CASSVGAGGSFDEQFF
v_call: TRBV6-5; d_call: .; cdr3_aa: CASSEYRLNTEAFF
v_call: TRBV11-2; d_call: .; cdr3_aa: CATKKLAGETQYF
v_call: TRBV5-1; d_call: TRBD1; cdr3_aa: CASSLAGQGSTDTQYF
v_call: TRBV30; d_call: TRBD1; cdr3_aa: CAWSRTEDRANTGELFF
v_call: TRBV6-5; d_call: TRBD2; cdr3_aa: CASSYDGGSFETQYF